What follows is one TCR beta chain and its context. The data were taken from a study of technical replicates of blood from a few donors. Germline V gene data show CDR1 as MNHNY and CDR2 as SVGAGI (reference sequence). The CDR3 is 14 residues long. Germline trimming cut 8 bases from V and 7 bases from J; bases unmatched to any gene: 9. Assay: immunoSEQ multiplex PCR; the TCRdb copy retains only in-frame clones and omits some. Found here are tens of thousands of clones, around nine tenths of them singletons; the top ten hold over 0.35%. This clonotype was obtained from a human donor in good health. This chain joins TRBV6-6 and TRBJ2-7, with TRBD2 matching 12 bases. Material for sequencing was T cells isolated from PBMCs. CDR3: CASYPSGRAREQYF. The CDR3 DNA is TGTGCCAGCTACCCTAGCGGGAGGGCTCGGGAGCAGTACTTC.